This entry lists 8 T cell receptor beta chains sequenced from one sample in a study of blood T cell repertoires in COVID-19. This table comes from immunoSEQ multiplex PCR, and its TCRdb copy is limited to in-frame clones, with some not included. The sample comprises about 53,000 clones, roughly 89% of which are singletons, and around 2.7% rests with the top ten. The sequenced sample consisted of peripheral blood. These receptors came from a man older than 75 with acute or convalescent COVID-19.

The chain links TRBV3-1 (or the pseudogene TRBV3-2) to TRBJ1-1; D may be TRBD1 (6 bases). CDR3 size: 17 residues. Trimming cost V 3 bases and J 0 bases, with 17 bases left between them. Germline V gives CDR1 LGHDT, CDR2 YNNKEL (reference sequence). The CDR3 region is CASSQQVTGTMNTEAFF. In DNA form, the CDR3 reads TGTGCCAGCAGCCAGCAGGTCACCGGGACAATGAACACTGAAGCTTTCTTT.

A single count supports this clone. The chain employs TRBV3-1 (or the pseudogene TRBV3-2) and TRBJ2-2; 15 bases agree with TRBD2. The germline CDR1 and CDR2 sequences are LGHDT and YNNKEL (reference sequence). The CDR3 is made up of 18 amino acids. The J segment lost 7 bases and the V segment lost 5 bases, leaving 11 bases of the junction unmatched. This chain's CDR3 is CASSDRTSGGARGGELFF. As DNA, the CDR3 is TGTGCCAGCAGCGACCGGACTAGCGGGGGGGCCCGGGGCGGGGAGCTGTTTTTT.

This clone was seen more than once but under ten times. The DNA of the CDR3 is TGTGCCAGTTTCCGGGACATAGAAGCTTTCTTT. This translates into CASFRDIEAFF. The chain has TRBV18 and TRBJ1-1; D perhaps matches TRBD1 (6 bases). V lost 9 bases and J lost 8, with 13 bases in between. The CDR3 extends over 11 amino acids. Germline lookup yields CDR1 KGHSH and CDR2 LQKENI.

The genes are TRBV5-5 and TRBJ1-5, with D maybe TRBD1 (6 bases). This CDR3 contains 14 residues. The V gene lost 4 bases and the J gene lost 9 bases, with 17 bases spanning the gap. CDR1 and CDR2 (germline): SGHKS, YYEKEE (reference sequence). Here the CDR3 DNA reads TGTGCCAGCAGCATGGACGGGGGGGCGAGGCCCCAGCATTTT. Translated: CASSMDGGARPQHF. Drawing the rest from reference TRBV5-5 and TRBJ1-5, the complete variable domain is DAGVTQSPTHLIKTRGQQVTLRCSPISGHKSVSWYQQVLGQGPQFIFQYYEKEERGRGNFPDRFSARQFPNYSSELNVNALLLGDSALYLCASSMDGGARPQHFGDGTRLSIL.

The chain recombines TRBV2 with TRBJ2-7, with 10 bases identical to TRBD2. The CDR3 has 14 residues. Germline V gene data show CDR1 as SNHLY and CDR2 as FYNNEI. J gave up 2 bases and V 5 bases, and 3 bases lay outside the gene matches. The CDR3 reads CASSQLAGTYEQYF. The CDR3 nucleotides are TGTGCCAGCAGTCAACTAGCGGGGACCTACGAGCAGTACTTC.

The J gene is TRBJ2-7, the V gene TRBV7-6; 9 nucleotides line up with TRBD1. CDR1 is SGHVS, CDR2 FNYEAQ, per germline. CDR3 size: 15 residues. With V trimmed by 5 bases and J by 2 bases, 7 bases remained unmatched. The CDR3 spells CASSRSGTGTYEQYF. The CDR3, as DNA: TGTGCCAGCAGCCGCTCCGGGACAGGGACCTACGAGCAGTACTTC. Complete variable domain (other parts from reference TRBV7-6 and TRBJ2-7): GAGVSQSPRYKVTKRGQDVALRCDPISGHVSLYWYRQALGQGPEFLTYFNYEAQQDKSGLPNDRFSAERPEGSISTLTIQRTEQRDSAMYRCASSRSGTGTYEQYFGPGTRLTVT.

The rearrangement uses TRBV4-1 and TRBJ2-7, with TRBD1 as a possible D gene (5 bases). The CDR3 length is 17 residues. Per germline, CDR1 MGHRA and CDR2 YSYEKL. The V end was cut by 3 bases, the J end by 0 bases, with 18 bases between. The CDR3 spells CASSQATVSLFSYEQYF. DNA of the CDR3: TGCGCCAGCAGCCAGGCGACAGTTTCCCTTTTCTCCTACGAGCAGTACTTC.

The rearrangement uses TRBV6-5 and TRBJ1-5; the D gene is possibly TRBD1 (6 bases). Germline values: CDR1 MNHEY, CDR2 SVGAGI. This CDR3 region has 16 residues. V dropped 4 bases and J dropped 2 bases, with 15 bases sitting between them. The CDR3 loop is CASSSTQGTGNQPQHF. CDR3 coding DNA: TGTGCCAGCAGTTCCACACAGGGAACTGGCAATCAGCCCCAGCATTTT.